The rows below give T cell receptor beta chains drawn from one sample of a study of T-cell memory formation after mild COVID-19. Each CDR3 protein gets one entry after TCRdb re-called the 5' RACE reads with MiXCR. Of roughly 510,000 distinct CDR3 sequences in the sample, approximately 15% are singletons; the top ten hold less than 10%. The sequencing input was PBMCs or a T cell subset sorted from them (not recorded which). The receptors here all came from an adult woman who had mild COVID-19 (a few samples of this study predate the infection). Cell type and time point are not known. The CDR3 runs from the conserved cysteine through the conserved F or W. The D gene is left open where the match is weak. Where a row states a size, it is once, few, many or the class of an expanded clone; other rows omit it.

J: TRBJ2-2; D: TRBD1; V: TRBV27; size: NA; DNA: TGTGCCAGCAGTCCCCCTCACAGGGGTCCCGACGTGGCCGGGGAGCTGTTTTTT; CDR3: CASSPPHRGPDVAGELFF
J: TRBJ2-7; D: NA; V: TRBV4-3; size: few; DNA: TGCGCCAGCAGCCAAGATTTATGGGTCTCCCCGAAGGAGCAGTACTTC; CDR3: CASSQDLWVSPKEQYF
J: TRBJ1-2; D: TRBD1; V: TRBV6-5; size: once; DNA: TGTGCCAGCAGTCTGGCTCCCGGGACAGGGATTAACTATGGCTACACCTTC; CDR3: CASSLAPGTGINYGYTF
J: TRBJ2-3; D: NA; V: TRBV28; size: NA; DNA: TGTGCCAGCAGTCCCCCGGGGGTGAGCCTTTTCGGTCCGTATTTT; CDR3: CASSPPGVSLFGPYF
J: TRBJ2-1; D: NA; V: TRBV12-3/TRBV12-4; size: NA; DNA: TGTGCCAGCAGTTTAGCGCTAATGAATATGGTTGTTTTAGGGACATACTCCTACAATGAGCAGTTCTTC; CDR3: CASSLALMNMVVLGTYSYNEQFF
J: TRBJ2-3; D: TRBD1; V: TRBV7-6; size: few; DNA: TGTGCCAGCAGCTTGGACAGGGTTATTGATACGCAGTATTTT; CDR3: CASSLDRVIDTQYF
J: TRBJ1-1; D: NA; V: TRBV18; size: many; DNA: TGTGCCAGTAGTCCCCGTACAGTGAACACTGAAGCTTTCTTT; CDR3: CASSPRTVNTEAFF
J: TRBJ2-5; D: NA; V: TRBV3-1; size: NA; DNA: TGTGCCAGCAGCCAAGTCCAACGGGGGCTACCGTACCAAGAGACCCAGTACTTC; CDR3: CASSQVQRGLPYQETQYF
J: TRBJ2-7; D: TRBD1; V: TRBV18; size: few; DNA: TGTGCCAGCTCACCCTCGGGACAGGGATTCTACGAGCAGTACTTC; CDR3: CASSPSGQGFYEQYF
J: TRBJ2-1; D: TRBD2; V: TRBV19; size: NA; DNA: TGTGCCAGTAGGATTAGCGGGCAGTCCTACAATGAGCAGTTCTTC; CDR3: CASRISGQSYNEQFF
J: TRBJ1-3; D: NA; V: TRBV5-1; size: few; DNA: TGCGCCAGCAGCGTTAACGCACAGGGAGCTGCACCCTTTGGAAACACCATATATTTT; CDR3: CASSVNAQGAAPFGNTIYF
J: TRBJ2-1; D: NA; V: TRBV7-2; size: many; DNA: TGTGCCAGCAGCTTAAGGGGCCTCACCAGGGCCAATGAGCAGTTCTTC; CDR3: CASSLRGLTRANEQFF
J: TRBJ2-3; D: NA; V: TRBV28; size: NA; DNA: TGTGCCAGCAGTTCCCCGATAGCCACAGATACGCAGTATTTT; CDR3: CASSSPIATDTQYF
J: TRBJ2-1; D: NA; V: TRBV5-1; size: few; DNA: TGCGCCAGCAGCCCGGGCGACTCTCCCCCGGACAATGAGCAGTTCTTC; CDR3: CASSPGDSPPDNEQFF
J: TRBJ1-6; D: TRBD1; V: TRBV7-8; size: NA; DNA: TGTGCCAGCAGCACCGCAGGGGGCAATTCACCCCTCCACTTT; CDR3: CASSTAGGNSPLHF
J: TRBJ2-7; D: TRBD2; V: TRBV4-2; size: NA; DNA: TGTGCCAGCAGCCTAAAGCGGGAGGGCCCCGGCGAGCAGTACTTC; CDR3: CASSLKREGPGEQYF
J: TRBJ1-1; D: TRBD1; V: TRBV7-9; size: NA; DNA: TGTGCCAGCAGCCTCCCTCCCGGGACAGCGAACACTGAAGCTTTCTTT; CDR3: CASSLPPGTANTEAFF
J: TRBJ2-1; D: NA; V: TRBV11-2; size: NA; DNA: TGTGCCAGCAGCAGTTTTAGATATGACAATGAGCAGTTCTTC; CDR3: CASSSFRYDNEQFF
J: TRBJ1-6; D: TRBD1; V: TRBV10-3; size: NA; DNA: TGTGCCAACAGAGGGACAGCCGATAATTCACCCCTCCACTTT; CDR3: CANRGTADNSPLHF
J: TRBJ2-6; D: TRBD1; V: TRBV19; size: NA; DNA: TGTGCCAGTAGTTCAGCCGGGACAGGGCGCTCTGGGGCCAACGTCCTGACTTTC; CDR3: CASSSAGTGRSGANVLTF
J: TRBJ2-1; D: TRBD2; V: TRBV7-2; size: few; DNA: TGTGCCAGCAGCTTGGCTAGCGGGGCCCTAAATGAGCAGTTCTTC; CDR3: CASSLASGALNEQFF